This T cell receptor (beta chain) was captured by sequencing in a study of blood T cells in healthy people across ages. Per germline, CDR1 DFQATT and CDR2 SNEGSKA (reference sequence). J gave up 11 bases and V 4 bases, and 11 bases lay outside the gene matches. The CDR3 runs 13 residues. It was with a sample-barcoded 5' primer and a J-beta primer mix that a second PCR of about 7 to 12 cycles was run. TCRdb independently ran MiXCR on the 5' RACE reads; one entry per CDR3 protein. Here the sample spans under 800,000 distinct CDR3 sequences, around 40% being singletons. This rearrangement joins TRBV20-1 to TRBJ2-1, with TRBD2 matching over 7 bases. This TCR derives from a woman aged 55-70 years in good health. The sample taken for sequencing was blood. The CDR3 here is CSANLAGARKQFF. The CDR3 nucleotides read TGCAGTGCTAACCTCGCGGGAGCCCGCAAGCAGTTCTTC.